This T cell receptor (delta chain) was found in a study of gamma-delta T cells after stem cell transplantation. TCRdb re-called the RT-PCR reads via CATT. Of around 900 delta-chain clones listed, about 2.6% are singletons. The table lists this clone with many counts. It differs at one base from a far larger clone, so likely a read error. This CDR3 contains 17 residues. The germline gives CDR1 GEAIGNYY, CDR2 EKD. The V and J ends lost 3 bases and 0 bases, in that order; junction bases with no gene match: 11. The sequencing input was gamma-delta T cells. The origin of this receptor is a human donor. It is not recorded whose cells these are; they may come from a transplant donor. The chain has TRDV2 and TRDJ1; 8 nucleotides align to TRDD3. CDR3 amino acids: CACDAVLGGTNTDKLIF. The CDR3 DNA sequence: TGTGCCTGTGACGCCGTACTGGGGGGTACAAACACCGATAAACTCATCTTT.